Shown below are 5 T cell receptor beta chains from a single sample sequenced in a study of identical twins' blood T cells. Each CDR3 protein is one row after TCRdb ran MiXCR on the 5' RACE reads. This table holds 350,000 to 400,000 distinct CDR3 sequences, more than 25% found once. The sequenced material came from PBMCs. Receptors originate from a woman aged 18-49 years in good health.

Worth noting for this clonotype: The junction and the germline gene differ at one end; a read error may be behind it. The chain combines TRBV29-1 with TRBJ2-1, with 8 bases fitting TRBD1. The CDR3 covers 13 residues. The V gene's germline CDR1 is SQVTM and CDR2 ANQGSEA. This CDR3 is CSVEGQGYNEQFF. The CDR3 coding sequence is TGCAGCGTAGAAGGACAGGGCTACAATGAGCAGTTCTTC.

This clonotype has only a few counts. This chain links TRBV6-5 with TRBJ1-1, with a possible D match to TRBD1 (5 bases). Deletions cut 6 bases from V and 7 bases from J, with 18 bases between. The CDR3 runs 14 residues. CDR1 MNHEY and CDR2 SVGAGI come from the germline V gene. The CDR3 DNA reads TGTGCCAGCAGAACGGGGACCGGAGTAATTGAAGCTTTCTTT. Its translation is CASRTGTGVIEAFF.

This clonotype was seen just once. An end of the junction does not agree with germline; a read error may underlie this. The rearrangement joins TRBV25-1 to TRBJ2-3, with D perhaps matching TRBD1 (5 bases). CDR3 length equals 11 residues. CDR1 MGHDK and CDR2 SYGVNS come from the germline V gene. CDR3 nucleotides: TGTGCCAGCAGTGTGACAGATGCGCAGTATTTT. This sequence encodes CASSVTDAQYF.

The chain couples TRBV29-1 to TRBJ2-7; tentatively, D is TRBD1 (5 bases). The CDR3 sequence is 12 residues long. Germline V gene lookup returns CDR1 SQVTM and CDR2 ANQGSEA. The germline V and J ends were trimmed by 6 bases and 7 bases, with 16 bases remaining between them. The CDR3 nucleotides read TGCAGCGTAGGTCAAAGGGGTGGAGAGCAGTACTTC. Translating it yields CSVGQRGGEQYF.

The CDR3 loop is CASSAGRLGGYGYTF. The CDR3 DNA sequence: TGTGCCAGTAGTGCAGGACGCTTAGGAGGATATGGCTACACCTTC. The V and J genes are TRBV19 and TRBJ1-2; no clear D gene. The ends were cut back, 5 bases at V and 5 bases at J, with 18 bases in the middle. Germline V gene lookup returns CDR1 LNHDA and CDR2 SQIVND (reference sequence). The length of the CDR3 is 15 residues.